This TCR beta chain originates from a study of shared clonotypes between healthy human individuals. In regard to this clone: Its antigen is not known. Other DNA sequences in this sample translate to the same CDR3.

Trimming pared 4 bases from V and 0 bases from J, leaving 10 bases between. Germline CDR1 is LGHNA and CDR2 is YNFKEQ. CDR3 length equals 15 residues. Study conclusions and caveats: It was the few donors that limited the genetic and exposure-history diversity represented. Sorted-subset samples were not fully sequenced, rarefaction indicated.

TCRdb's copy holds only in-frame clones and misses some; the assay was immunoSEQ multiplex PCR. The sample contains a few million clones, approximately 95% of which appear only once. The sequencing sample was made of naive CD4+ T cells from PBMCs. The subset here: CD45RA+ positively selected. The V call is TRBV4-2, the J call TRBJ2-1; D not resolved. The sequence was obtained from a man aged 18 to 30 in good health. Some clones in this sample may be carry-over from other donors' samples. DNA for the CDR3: TGTGCCAGCAGCCCTACCGTGAGCTCCTACAATGAGCAGTTCTTC. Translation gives CASSPTVSSYNEQFF.